The 29 T cell receptor beta chains given below trace back to one sample, sequenced in a study of CD8+CD57+ T cells in acquired aplastic anemia. Flow cytometry had shown expanded CD8+CD57+ cells in the patients chosen for sequencing. Both TCR beta VDJ combination and CDR3 sequence profiling were carried out. Genomic DNA was the template for this profiling. One entry per CDR3 protein results from TCRdb running MiXCR on the reads. The sample shows about 220,000 distinct CDR3 sequences, 45% to 50% of them seen only once. Sequencing was carried out using sorted CD4+, CD8+, or CD8+CD57+ T cells (not recorded which) from PBMCs. These receptors were taken from a human donor with aplastic anemia.

This chain joins TRBV20-1 and TRBJ2-2, with TRBD1 as a possible D gene (6 bases). Trimming shortened V by 6 bases and J by 6 bases, and 14 bases separated the two germline ends. The CDR3 length is 13 residues. Germline lookup yields CDR1 DFQATT and CDR2 SNEGSKA (reference sequence). CDR3 residues: CSARGQFAGELFF. CDR3 in DNA: TGCAGTGCACGCGGACAGTTTGCCGGGGAGCTGTTTTTT.

This sequence joins TRBV9 and TRBJ2-1, with D perhaps assigned TRBD1 or TRBD2 (6 bases each). The CDR3 is made up of 15 amino acids. Looked up from germline, CDR1 is SGDLS and CDR2 is YYNGEE. Trimming removed 2 bases from V and 6 bases from J, with 15 bases in between. The CDR3 DNA follows: TGTGCCAGCAGCGTGGGCGGGACACTAATCAATGAGCAGTTCTTC. It encodes CASSVGGTLINEQFF.

About this clonotype itself: This may come from a read error, since a much larger clone is one base off. The missing conserved phenylalanine or tryptophan at the end of this CDR3 makes a read error likely. This sequence joins TRBV12-3 or TRBV12-4 and TRBJ2-1; TRBD2 matches at 8 bases. This CDR3 spans 12 amino acids. The V segment lost 8 bases and the J segment 6 bases; nucleotides outside the gene matches: 3. The CDR3 bases are TGTGCCAGCGAGGCGGGGGGCAATGAGCAGTTCCTC. The encoded protein is CASEAGGNEQFL.

The CDR3 DNA sequence: TGTGCCAGCAGTTTAGGGACAGAGTCCTACAATGAGCAGTTCTTC. It specifies CASSLGTESYNEQFF. The chain couples TRBV28 to TRBJ2-1, with 7 bases aligning to TRBD1. J lost 1 base, V lost 2 bases, and 2 bases had no gene match. CDR3 length equals 15 residues. CDR1 is MDHEN, CDR2 SYDVKM, per germline.

This clonotype appeared many times. The chain has TRBV7-3 and TRBJ2-7, with 8 bases lining up with TRBD1. This CDR3 contains 15 residues. CDR1 is SGHTA and CDR2 is FQGTGA in the germline V gene. Trimming took 6 bases from V and 7 from J; bases not matched to a gene: 14. Written as DNA, the CDR3 is TGTGCCAGCAGATGGACAGGGAACCCCCGCAGGGAGCAGTACTTC. It specifies CASRWTGNPRREQYF.

This chain links TRBV5-4 with TRBJ2-7, with 9 bases aligning to TRBD2. CDR1 is SGHNT, CDR2 YYREEE, per germline (reference sequence). V was pared by 2 bases and J by 7 bases, with 7 bases of the junction left unmatched. There are 14 residues in the CDR3. In DNA form, the CDR3 reads TGTGCCAGCAGCTTTAGCGGGGGTAGAGAGGAGCAGTACTTC. Translated: CASSFSGGREEQYF.

The chain has TRBV12-3 or TRBV12-4 and TRBJ2-1; 15 bases agree with TRBD2. The J segment lost 4 bases and the V segment lost 5 bases, leaving 9 bases of the junction unmatched. The length of the CDR3 is 18 residues. The CDR3: CASSPGTSGGLRYNEQFF. CDR3 bases: TGTGCCAGCAGTCCCGGGACTAGCGGGGGGTTGAGGTACAATGAGCAGTTCTTC.

The chain carries TRBV19 and TRBJ2-7; unclear D gene. Germline CDR1 LNHDA, CDR2 SQIVND (reference sequence). This CDR3 is built from 13 residues. V gave up 1 base and J gave up 2 bases, with 6 bases separating them. The CDR3 here is CASSIGSPYEQYF. CDR3 in DNA: TGTGCCAGTAGTATAGGCAGTCCCTACGAGCAGTACTTC.

J is TRBJ1-5 and V is TRBV10-3; unclear D gene. Trimming took off 0 bases at V and 0 bases at J, with 15 bases between the two ends. The germline V gene has CDR1 ENHRY and CDR2 SYGVKD. This CDR3 has 18 residues. CDR3 region: CAISESKAGIASNQPQHF. The DNA for the CDR3 is TGTGCCATCAGTGAGTCGAAGGCTGGGATCGCTAGCAATCAGCCCCAGCATTTT.

A word on this clonotype: A much larger clone sits a single nucleotide away, making a read error possible. Since the CDR3 does not end with the conserved phenylalanine or tryptophan, this likely comes from a read error. This chain links TRBV19 with TRBJ2-4; D remains ambiguous. Germline-derived CDR1 and CDR2 are LNHDA and SQIVND (reference sequence). The CDR3 loop spans 16 amino acids. V lost 5 bases to trimming and J lost 0 bases, with 14 bases between them. CDR3 residues: CASSVWRREAKNIQYL. CDR3 sequence (DNA): TGTGCCAGTAGTGTATGGCGGCGAGAAGCCAAAAACATTCAGTACCTC.

This clonotype was seen ten or more times. This chain connects TRBV7-6 to TRBJ2-2; 13 nucleotides line up with TRBD2. After removal of 5 bases from V and 2 bases from J, the junction contained 5 bases not matched to a gene. Per the germline V gene, CDR1 is SGHVS and CDR2 is FNYEAQ. The CDR3 has 17 amino acids. CDR3 sequence: CASSPGTSGKNTGELFF. The CDR3 DNA reads as TGTGCCAGCAGCCCAGGGACTAGCGGGAAAAACACCGGGGAGCTGTTTTTT.

J is TRBJ1-1 and V is TRBV7-8; 7 bases align to TRBD1. The CDR3 has 14 residues. The junction had 7 bases not matched to a gene; V was cut back by 6 bases and J by 3 bases. Germline CDR1 SGHVS, CDR2 FQNEAQ. CDR3 sequence: CASSGGQGDTEAFF. The CDR3 bases are TGTGCCAGCAGTGGGGGGCAGGGGGACACTGAAGCTTTCTTT. The full variable domain, with the rest looked up from reference TRBV7-8 and TRBJ1-1, is GAGVSQSPRYKVAKRGQDVALRCDPISGHVSLFWYQQALGQGPEFLTYFQNEAQLDKSGLPSDRFFAERPEGSVSTLKIQRTQQEDSAVYLCASSGGQGDTEAFFGQGTRLTVV.

As regards this clonotype: This clone may be a read error of a much larger clone one base away. Since the CDR3 does not end with the conserved phenylalanine or tryptophan, this likely comes from a read error. The chain combines TRBV4-3 with TRBJ2-7, with D possibly TRBD1 on 6 matching bases. V shed 3 bases and J shed 3 bases, with 12 bases lying between them. CDR1 and CDR2 (germline): LGHNA, YSLEER. The length of the CDR3 is 14 residues. The CDR3 bases are TGCGCCAGCAGCCATCCAGGGGCGGGCTACGAGCAGTACTGC. It yields the protein CASSHPGAGYEQYC.

The V call is TRBV5-1, the J call TRBJ2-7, with D perhaps assigned TRBD1 or TRBD2 (5 bases each). The V gene's germline CDR1 is SGHRS and CDR2 YFSETQ. The V end lost 0 bases, the J end lost 5 bases, and 9 bases lay between the germline ends. The CDR3 has 13 amino acids. The CDR3 sequence is CASSLGGVDEQYF. Here the CDR3 DNA reads TGCGCCAGCAGCTTGGGAGGGGTCGACGAGCAGTACTTC.

About this clonotype itself: This may arise from a read error, as a much more abundant clone is one base away. The chain is built from TRBV5-1 and TRBJ2-1; D is perhaps TRBD1 (6 bases). The CDR3 loop spans 11 amino acids. Germline V gene lookup returns CDR1 SGHRS and CDR2 YFSETQ. Trimming stripped 4 bases from V and 9 bases from J, with 8 bases between. CDR3: CASSQGSEQFF. The CDR3 DNA sequence: TGCGCCAGCAGCCAGGGGAGTGAGCAGTTCTTC. Full variable domain (outside the CDR3, taken from reference TRBV5-1 and TRBJ2-1): KAGVTQTPRYLIKTRGQQVTLSCSPISGHRSVSWYQQTPGQGLQFLFEYFSETQRNKGNFPGRFSGRQFSNSRSEMNVSTLELGDSALYLCASSQGSEQFFGPGTRLTVL.

The chain recombines TRBV5-6 with TRBJ1-2; tentatively, D is TRBD1 (5 bases). This CDR3 region has 12 residues. V lost 4 bases and J lost 10, with 14 bases in between. Germline assignment: CDR1 SGHDT and CDR2 YYEEEE. The CDR3 sequence is CASSGRRGPYTF. The CDR3 DNA reads TGTGCCAGCAGCGGGCGACGGGGACCCTACACCTTC.

The chain uses TRBV29-1 and TRBJ1-2; TRBD1 agrees at 10 bases. In germline, CDR1 is SQVTM, CDR2 ANQGSEA. V lost 2 bases to trimming and J lost 5 bases; unmatched junction nucleotides: 5. This CDR3 is 14 amino acids long. The CDR3 coding sequence is TGCAGCGTTGAATCTGCGGACAGGGGGTATGGCTACACCTTC. Translating it yields CSVESADRGYGYTF.

The rearrangement links TRBV9 to TRBJ2-7; tentative D call: TRBD1 (6 bases). The germline V gene has CDR1 SGDLS and CDR2 YYNGEE. V was cut by 0 bases and J by 6 bases, with 13 bases left in between. The CDR3 has 14 residues. In DNA, the CDR3 is TGTGCCAGCAGCGTAGACAGGGATCTGAGCGAGCAGTACTTC. The encoded protein is CASSVDRDLSEQYF.

As to this clonotype: A junction boundary mismatches the germline segment, possibly from a read error. The chain's CDR3 is CASSYSSKSGVHQPQHF. Here the CDR3 DNA reads TGTGCCAGCAGTTACTCGAGTAAGTCAGGGGTCCATCAGCCCCAGCATTTT. The rearrangement joins TRBV6-4 to TRBJ1-5, with a tentative D call TRBD1 (6 bases). CDR3 length: 17 amino acids. In germline, CDR1 is MRHNA, CDR2 SNTAGT.

CDR3 region: CASSQDRVPTEAFF. CDR3 DNA: TGCGCCAGCAGCCAAGATCGGGTCCCCACTGAAGCTTTCTTT. The rearrangement uses TRBV4-1 and TRBJ1-1; unclear D gene. The CDR3 extends over 14 amino acids. Per the germline V gene, CDR1 is MGHRA and CDR2 is YSYEKL. The V gene lost 0 bases and the J gene lost 4 bases, with 9 bases spanning the gap.

Of note for this clonotype: With a much larger clone just one base away, this may be a read error. This rearrangement joins TRBV7-2 to TRBJ1-5; D is unresolved. Germline V gene data show CDR1 as SGHTA and CDR2 as FQGNSA. The length of the CDR3 is 15 residues. CDR3 in amino acids: CASSLEITANQSQHF. As DNA, the CDR3 is TGTGCCAGCAGCTTAGAGATAACAGCCAATCAGTCCCAGCATTTT.

V is TRBV6-5 and J is TRBJ2-7, with 7 nucleotides matching TRBD1. This CDR3 contains 15 residues. Unmatched junction bases numbered 5, after V lost 0 bases and J lost 3 bases. Germline V gene lookup returns CDR1 MNHEY and CDR2 SVGAGI. This CDR3 reads CASSYSNRGDYEQYF. In DNA, the CDR3 is TGTGCCAGCAGTTACTCAAACAGGGGCGACTACGAGCAGTACTTC.

The chain combines TRBV30 with TRBJ2-7, with D uncertain. Germline V gene data show CDR1 as GTSNPN and CDR2 as SVGIG (reference sequence). This CDR3 is built from 11 residues. The V end was cut by 1 base, the J end by 6 bases, with 7 bases between. This chain's CDR3 is CAWSAALEQYF. Here the CDR3 DNA reads TGTGCCTGGAGTGCGGCGCTCGAGCAGTACTTC.

V and J are TRBV9 and TRBJ2-2; 8 bases map to TRBD1. Germline loops: CDR1 SGDLS, CDR2 YYNGEE. This CDR3 is 15 amino acids long. The V and J ends lost 4 bases and 6 bases, in that order; junction bases with no gene match: 8. The CDR3 region is CASSPEGQVAGELFF. Written as DNA, the CDR3 is TGTGCCAGCAGCCCCGAGGGACAGGTGGCCGGGGAGCTGTTTTTT.

This clonotype turned up a few times. The chain couples TRBV19 to TRBJ1-2; no clear D gene. The CDR3 is 12 amino acids. Deletions cut 6 bases from V and 2 bases from J, with 7 bases between. Looked up from germline, CDR1 is LNHDA and CDR2 is SQIVND (reference sequence). CDR3 sequence (DNA): TGTGCCAGTAGGCGGTCAAACTATGGCTACACCTTC. Translated: CASRRSNYGYTF.

The rearrangement links TRBV6-4 to TRBJ2-7; D is possibly TRBD1 or TRBD2 (6 bases each). V lost 0 bases to trimming and J lost 2 bases, with 23 bases between them. Germline V lookup: CDR1 MRHNA, CDR2 SNTAGT. The length of the CDR3 is 19 residues. CDR3 amino acids: CASSDSMVVGLRGTYEQYF. Here the CDR3 DNA reads TGTGCCAGCAGTGACTCGATGGTGGTCGGACTAAGGGGGACCTACGAGCAGTACTTC.

The CDR3 DNA reads as TGTGCCAGCAGCGTAGACGGGGACAGCCCCGACTATAATTCACCCCTCCACTTT. Amino acid sequence: CASSVDGDSPDYNSPLHF. This rearrangement joins TRBV9 to TRBJ1-6; 7 nucleotides agree with TRBD1. The CDR3 covers 18 residues. Germline CDR1 is SGDLS and CDR2 is YYNGEE. The ends lost 0 bases at V and 3 bases at J; junction bases unmatched: 9.

This clonotype has a handful of counts. V usage is TRBV28 and J usage is TRBJ1-1; no clear D. The CDR3 sequence is 15 residues long. The V end was cut by 4 bases, the J end by 3 bases, with 15 bases between. Germline CDR1 reads MDHEN; CDR2 reads SYDVKM. The CDR3 loop is CASSSQEVVDTEAFF. The CDR3, as DNA: TGTGCCAGCAGTTCGCAGGAGGTGGTTGACACTGAAGCTTTCTTT.

V and J are TRBV9 and TRBJ2-7; D is undetermined. V was cut by 5 bases and J by 4 bases, with 19 bases left in between. Germline CDR1 and CDR2: SGDLS and YYNGEE. The CDR3 totals 15 residues. CDR3 sequence: CASSYVPVSGYEQYF. The CDR3, as DNA: TGTGCCAGCAGTTACGTTCCGGTTTCCGGGTACGAGCAGTACTTC.